These 15 T cell receptor beta chains share one sample of origin, sequenced in a study of CD8+ T cells in alopecia areata (dated by TCRdb to 2016 to 2019). The time point label here, explained by the study, means: baseline before oral tofacitinib. The receptor library was made with the immunoSEQ multiplex PCR assay. For TCR sequencing, RNA was extracted from every sample and reverse transcribed into cDNA to serve as template. TCRdb carries this immuneACCESS record with in-frame sequences only. Its versions omit some clonotypes, under half of them owing to an unresolved V gene in the studies checked, with the rest unexplained. The sample yields 150,000 or so clones; about 87% were counted once. The ten largest clones represent roughly 16% of the sample. This material consisted of CD8+ T cells sorted from blood, taken at week 0. Receptors originate from a human donor with alopecia areata.

This sequence joins TRBV30 and TRBJ2-3; unclear D gene. The germline V gene encodes CDR1 GTSNPN and CDR2 SVGIG (reference sequence). This CDR3 is 14 amino acids long. Trimming shortened V by 5 bases and J by 0 bases, and 12 bases separated the two germline ends. The CDR3 sequence is CAWSLGKSTDTQYF. The CDR3 nucleotides are TGTGCCTGGTCGTTGGGAAAAAGCACAGATACGCAGTATTTT.

This clone was counted between two and nine times. The rearrangement uses TRBV11-2 and TRBJ2-7, with TRBD1 matching 7 bases. The ends lost 10 bases at V and 0 bases at J; junction bases unmatched: 6. CDR3 length: 13 residues. CDR1 is SGHAT and CDR2 is FQNNGV in the germline V gene. CDR3: CAIGTDDSYEQYF. The CDR3 region has the DNA TGTGCCATCGGGACAGACGACTCCTACGAGCAGTACTTC.

The chain couples TRBV4-1 to TRBJ2-7; 9 bases are shared with TRBD2. The CDR3 loop spans 16 amino acids. CDR1 MGHRA and CDR2 YSYEKL come from the germline V gene. The junction had 6 bases not matched to a gene; V was cut back by 1 base and J by 2 bases. CDR3 sequence reads: CASSQASGLAAYEQYF. DNA of the CDR3: TGCGCCAGCAGCCAAGCCTCGGGACTAGCCGCCTACGAGCAGTACTTC.

V usage is TRBV4-1 and J usage is TRBJ1-1; D gene uncertain. The V end lost 4 bases, the J end lost 3 bases, and 15 bases lay between the germline ends. The CDR3 covers 15 residues. Per the germline V gene, CDR1 is MGHRA and CDR2 is YSYEKL. The CDR3 region is CASSLGSLSDTEAFF. The CDR3 DNA reads TGCGCCAGCAGCCTGGGGAGCCTGTCGGACACTGAAGCTTTCTTT.

The V call is TRBV5-4, the J call TRBJ2-5, with D perhaps being TRBD1 or TRBD2 (5 bases each). Near its end, the DNA agrees better with TRBJ2-7, so the J call may be wrong. This CDR3 is 14 amino acids long. Per the germline V gene, CDR1 is SGHNT and CDR2 is YYREEE (reference sequence). Here the CDR3 DNA reads TGTGCCAGCAGCTTGGAGGCGGCGAGGGGCGAGCAGTACTTC. Translated, it gives CASSLEAARGEQYF.

In nucleotides, the CDR3 is TGTGCCAGCAGCTTGCAGACTAGCGACGACGAGCAGTACTTC. Amino acids: CASSLQTSDDEQYF. The chain links TRBV7-9 to TRBJ2-7; 8 bases line up with TRBD2. The CDR3 covers 14 residues. Germline assignment: CDR1 SEHNR and CDR2 FQNEAQ (reference sequence). V was clipped by 3 bases and J by 5 bases; unmatched bases: 6.

V and J are TRBV7-6 and TRBJ2-1, with a weak D call TRBD2 (5 bases). Trimming left V 5 bases short and J 0 bases short, with 11 bases between. The germline V gene encodes CDR1 SGHVS and CDR2 FNYEAQ. CDR3 length equals 15 residues. CDR3 sequence (DNA): TGTGCCAGCAGCACTAGTTTTAGCTCCTACAATGAGCAGTTCTTC. Its translation: CASSTSFSSYNEQFF. The complete variable domain, with remaining parts taken from reference TRBV7-6 and TRBJ2-1, reads GAGVSQSPRYKVTKRGQDVALRCDPISGHVSLYWYRQALGQGPEFLTYFNYEAQQDKSGLPNDRFSAERPEGSISTLTIQRTEQRDSAMYRCASSTSFSSYNEQFFGPGTRLTVL.

The rearrangement joins TRBV6-5 to TRBJ2-1; no definite D call. The ends were cut back, 8 bases at V and 5 bases at J, with 4 bases in the middle. This CDR3 spans 10 amino acids. The germline CDR1 and CDR2 sequences are MNHEY and SVGAGI. DNA of the CDR3: TGTGCCAGCGGAGACAATGAGCAGTTCTTC. Translation: CASGDNEQFF.

V is TRBV11-2 and J is TRBJ2-1; D perhaps matches TRBD1 (6 bases). This CDR3 is 16 amino acids long. Germline V gene sequence: CDR1 SGHAT, CDR2 FQNNGV. The V and J ends lost 2 bases and 5 bases respectively, with 16 bases between them. The CDR3 DNA reads as TGTGCCAGCAGCTTATCCTGGGGGCCATCGCACAATGAGCAGTTCTTC. Translating it yields CASSLSWGPSHNEQFF.

This clone has more than one count but fewer than ten. The V gene is TRBV29-1, the J gene TRBJ2-7, with D maybe TRBD2 (6 bases). Germline CDR1 SQVTM, CDR2 ANQGSEA. This CDR3 region has 12 residues. V was pared by 4 bases and J by 1 base, with 8 bases between. The CDR3 DNA follows: TGCAGCGTTGGGGGGACTTCCTACGAGCAGTACTTC. Amino acid sequence: CSVGGTSYEQYF.

The genes are TRBV7-6 and TRBJ1-1, with D possibly being TRBD1 (5 bases). The ends were cut back, 1 base at V and 0 bases at J, with 9 bases in the middle. The CDR3 length is 15 residues. Germline loops: CDR1 SGHVS, CDR2 FNYEAQ. The CDR3 DNA reads as TGTGCCAGCAGCTTAGTTCGGGGGTTGAACACTGAAGCTTTCTTT. It codes for CASSLVRGLNTEAFF.

J is TRBJ2-7 and V is TRBV30; D might be TRBD1 (6 bases). CDR3 length: 13 residues. The V and J ends lost 1 base and 3 bases respectively, with 10 bases between them. Germline assignment: CDR1 GTSNPN and CDR2 SVGIG (reference sequence). The CDR3 reads CAWSASTGYEQYF. DNA for the CDR3: TGTGCCTGGAGTGCCTCGACAGGCTACGAGCAGTACTTC.

The rearrangement uses TRBV30 and TRBJ2-2; D assignment may be TRBD1 or TRBD2 (5 bases each). CDR3 length: 15 residues. Germline CDR1 GTSNPN, CDR2 SVGIG (reference sequence). V dropped 1 base and J dropped 7 bases, with 16 bases sitting between them. The CDR3 protein is CAWSESALGVGELFF. CDR3 DNA: TGTGCCTGGAGTGAGAGCGCCCTGGGGGTCGGGGAGCTGTTTTTT.

This rearrangement joins TRBV7-9 to TRBJ2-7, with a weak D call TRBD2 (5 bases). V was trimmed by 7 bases and J by 0 bases, leaving 13 bases between them. This CDR3 has 14 amino acids. CDR1 and CDR2 from the germline V gene are SEHNR and FQNEAQ (reference sequence). The CDR3 region has the DNA TGTGCCAGCATCTCAGCGGTAAACTCCTACGAGCAGTACTTC. It translates to CASISAVNSYEQYF.

There are a few counts of this clone. The V gene is TRBV2, the J gene TRBJ2-7, with 10 bases lining up with TRBD2. CDR1 SNHLY and CDR2 FYNNEI come from the germline V gene. With 6 bases clipped from V and 2 bases from J, the junction kept 4 bases outside the gene matches. The CDR3 sequence is 14 residues long. CDR3 sequence (DNA): TGTGCCAGCAGAAGGACTAGCGGCACCTACGAGCAGTACTTC. Encoded protein: CASRRTSGTYEQYF.